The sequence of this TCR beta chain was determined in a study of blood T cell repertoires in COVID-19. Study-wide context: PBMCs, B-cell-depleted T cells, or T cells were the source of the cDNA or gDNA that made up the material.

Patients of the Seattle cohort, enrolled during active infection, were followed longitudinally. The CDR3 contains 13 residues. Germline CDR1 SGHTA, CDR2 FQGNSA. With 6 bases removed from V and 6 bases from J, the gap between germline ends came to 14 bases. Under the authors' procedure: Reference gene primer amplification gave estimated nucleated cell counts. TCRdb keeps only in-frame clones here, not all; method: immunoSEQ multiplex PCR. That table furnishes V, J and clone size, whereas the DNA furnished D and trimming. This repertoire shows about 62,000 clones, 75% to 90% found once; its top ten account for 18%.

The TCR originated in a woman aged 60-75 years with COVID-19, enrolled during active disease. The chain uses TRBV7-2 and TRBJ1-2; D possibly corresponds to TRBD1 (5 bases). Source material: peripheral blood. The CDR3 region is CASSPQGAHGYTF. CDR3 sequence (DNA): TGTGCCAGCAGTCCTCAAGGGGCCCATGGCTACACCTTC.